The 32 T cell receptor beta chains in this list originate from one sample, sequenced in a study of blood T cell repertoires in COVID-19 (dated by TCRdb to 2020 to 2021). The library was obtained by the immunoSEQ multiplex PCR assay. Not all clones reach the TCRdb copy of this immuneACCESS table, which keeps in-frame sequences only. Checked studies attribute under half of the gap to unresolved V genes and leave the rest unexplained. The sample table holds roughly 200,000 clones, of which approximately 84% were seen once. In total, the top ten clones hold about 5% of the sample. Sequenced: peripheral blood. These receptors came from a woman of 80 years or more with acute or convalescent COVID-19.

This clone was seen a handful of times. The chain links TRBV7-2 to TRBJ1-5, with TRBD1 as a possible D gene (6 bases). The V end lost 5 bases, the J end lost 4 bases, and 9 bases lay between the germline ends. Germline V gene sequence: CDR1 SGHTA, CDR2 FQGNSA. The CDR3 has 13 amino acids. CDR3 sequence: CASSRTVNQPQHF. DNA of the CDR3: TGTGCCAGCAGCCGGACAGTTAATCAGCCCCAGCATTTT.

J is TRBJ2-7 and V is TRBV5-6, with D possibly being TRBD2 (7 bases). V was cut by 3 bases and J by 10 bases, with 20 bases left in between. The CDR3 is 14 amino acids. Germline CDR1 reads SGHDT; CDR2 reads YYEEEE. The CDR3 nucleotides read TGTGCCAGCAGCTACCCGGGGTCGGGGGGCGGACAGTACTTC. Residues: CASSYPGSGGGQYF.

This clone was found a few times. CDR3: CASSLRPGTSTDTQYF. The CDR3 DNA is TGTGCCAGCAGCTTAAGGCCGGGAACTAGCACAGATACGCAGTATTTT. The rearrangement joins TRBV7-9 to TRBJ2-3; a possible D gene is TRBD2 (5 bases). The CDR3 consists of 16 residues. V lost 2 bases and J lost 0, with 12 bases in between. Germline V gene sequence: CDR1 SEHNR, CDR2 FQNEAQ (reference sequence).

This clone has only one observation. The chain employs TRBV11-3 and TRBJ2-1; 8 bases are a match to TRBD1. V was clipped by 5 bases and J by 9 bases; unmatched bases: 6. Germline lookup yields CDR1 SGHNT and CDR2 YENEEA. This CDR3 is 13 amino acids long. DNA for the CDR3: TGTGCCAGCAGCAAAGGACAGGGTGGTGAGCAGTTCTTC. Translation: CASSKGQGGEQFF.

The chain is built from TRBV19 and TRBJ2-4, with TRBD1 matching over 8 bases. Trimming cost V 6 bases and J 3 bases; bases outside gene matches: 10. The CDR3 totals 16 residues. CDR1 LNHDA and CDR2 SQIVND come from the germline V gene (reference sequence). In DNA, the CDR3 is TGTGCCAGTAGGACCCGGACAGGGAGTAGCAAAAACATTCAGTACTTC. This encodes CASRTRTGSSKNIQYF. Variable domain in full (rest from reference TRBV19 and TRBJ2-4): DGGITQSPKYLFRKEGQNVTLSCEQNLNHDAMYWYRQDPGQGLRLIYYSQIVNDFQKGDIAEGYSVSREKKESFPLTVTSAQKNPTAFYLCASRTRTGSSKNIQYFGAGTRLSVL.

Comment on this clone: In the same sample, other DNA sequences code for this CDR3. This chain uses TRBV7-3 with TRBJ1-1; D gene unclear. This CDR3 comprises 14 residues. V lost 1 base to trimming and J lost 2 bases, with 8 bases between them. Germline CDR1 and CDR2: SGHTA and FQGTGA. Here the CDR3 DNA reads TGTGCCAGCAGCTTAAGTGCGGGTAACACTGAAGCTTTCTTT. Its translation: CASSLSAGNTEAFF.

The V call is TRBV7-9, the J call TRBJ1-1; D may be TRBD1 (5 bases). This CDR3 has 16 amino acids. Trimming cost V 7 bases and J 4 bases, with 22 bases left between them. The germline V gene encodes CDR1 SEHNR and CDR2 FQNEAQ (reference sequence). The CDR3: CASNRMMTRGTTEAFF. The CDR3 DNA reads as TGTGCCAGCAACCGAATGATGACACGGGGGACCACTGAAGCTTTCTTT.

V usage is TRBV15 and J usage is TRBJ2-3, with 7 bases aligning to TRBD2. The CDR3 runs 14 residues. Germline CDR1 reads LNHNV; CDR2 reads YYDKDF (reference sequence). The V segment lost 8 bases and the J segment 5 bases; nucleotides outside the gene matches: 10. The CDR3 DNA sequence: TGTGCCACCGTTAGCGGGTGGCGAGGAGATACGCAGTATTTT. Protein: CATVSGWRGDTQYF.

This clone occurred a few times. The chain couples TRBV6-5 to TRBJ2-3; D perhaps matches TRBD1 (6 bases). From germline, CDR1 is MNHEY and CDR2 SVGAGI. The CDR3 is 14 amino acids. Trimming removed 5 bases at V and 2 bases at J, with 11 bases between. DNA of the CDR3: TGTGCCAGCAGTAACTACAGGGACACAGATACGCAGTATTTT. Translated, it gives CASSNYRDTDTQYF.

The V gene is TRBV5-4, the J gene TRBJ1-3; tentative D call: TRBD1 (5 bases). Germline-derived CDR1 and CDR2 are SGHNT and YYREEE (reference sequence). This CDR3 spans 15 amino acids. The V end lost 0 bases, the J end lost 2 bases, and 9 bases lay between the germline ends. The CDR3 here is CASSLGGAAGNTIYF. The CDR3 DNA reads TGTGCCAGCAGCTTGGGCGGGGCGGCTGGAAACACCATATATTTT. Using reference TRBV5-4 and TRBJ1-3 for the parts outside the CDR3, the full variable domain is ETGVTQSPTHLIKTRGQQVTLRCSSQSGHNTVSWYQQALGQGPQFIFQYYREEENGRGNFPPRFSGLQFPNYSSELNVNALELDDSALYLCASSLGGAAGNTIYFGEGSWLTVV.

The gene calls are TRBV6-6 and TRBJ1-1; weak D call: TRBD1 (5 bases). The CDR3 totals 14 residues. V was shortened by 10 bases and J by 7 bases, with 22 bases between the two germline ends. Germline V CDR1 and CDR2: MNHNY, SVGAGI (reference sequence). Written as DNA, the CDR3 is TGTGCCACAACCCGTTCGGGGGGTAGGAATGAAGCTTTCTTT. Translated, it gives CATTRSGGRNEAFF.

This clone is a singleton in its sample. The rearrangement joins TRBV7-8 to TRBJ2-1; 9 bases map to TRBD1. The V gene end was trimmed by 5 bases and the J gene end by 7 bases; junction bases not matched to a gene: 9. CDR1 is SGHVS, CDR2 FQNEAQ, per germline. This CDR3 comprises 15 residues. CDR3 protein: CASSTDRGGVNEQFF. The DNA for the CDR3 is TGTGCCAGCAGCACGGACAGGGGAGGGGTTAATGAGCAGTTCTTC.

V is TRBV20-1 and J is TRBJ1-4, with TRBD1 identical over 7 bases. The germline V gene encodes CDR1 DFQATT and CDR2 SNEGSKA (reference sequence). Losses at the gene ends were 3 bases for V and 5 bases for J; bases not matched to a gene: 6. This CDR3 has 14 amino acids. This CDR3 reads CSASYGTANEKLFF. The CDR3 coding sequence is TGCAGTGCTAGTTACGGGACAGCGAATGAAAAACTGTTTTTT.

The chain links TRBV18 to TRBJ1-5; D gene ambiguous. This CDR3 is 17 amino acids long. V was pared by 2 bases and J by 0 bases, with 14 bases between. In germline, CDR1 is KGHSH, CDR2 LQKENI. The CDR3 DNA reads as TGTGCCAGCTCACCAGATCACGGCGGCTATAGCAATCAGCCCCAGCATTTT. It translates to CASSPDHGGYSNQPQHF. Full variable domain (remainder filled in from reference TRBV18 and TRBJ1-5): NAGVMQNPRHLVRRRGQEARLRCSPMKGHSHVYWYRQLPEEGLKFMVYLQKENIIDESGMPKERFSAEFPKEGPSILRIQQVVRGDSAAYFCASSPDHGGYSNQPQHFGDGTRLSIL.

The gene calls are TRBV28 and TRBJ1-4; no definite D call. V was pared by 4 bases and J by 4 bases, with 4 bases between. This CDR3 has 12 residues. Per the germline V gene, CDR1 is MDHEN and CDR2 is SYDVKM. The CDR3 coding sequence is TGTGCCAGCAGTTCCCTTAATGAAAAACTGTTTTTT. This sequence encodes CASSSLNEKLFF.

The V and J genes are TRBV28 and TRBJ1-1; perhaps TRBD1 as D (6 bases). The germline gives CDR1 MDHEN, CDR2 SYDVKM. The CDR3 totals 13 residues. The V and J ends lost 5 bases and 10 bases respectively, with 17 bases between them. The CDR3 loop is CASSISQGRTAFF. CDR3 bases: TGTGCCAGCAGTATTTCACAGGGACGGACAGCTTTCTTT.

The chain carries TRBV7-2 and TRBJ1-2, with TRBD1 identical over 7 bases. The CDR3 has 14 amino acids. The germline gives CDR1 SGHTA, CDR2 FQGNSA. J gave up 6 bases and V 2 bases, and 6 bases lay outside the gene matches. The CDR3 DNA reads TGTGCCAGCAGCTTAAGAGACAGGGATGATGGCTACACCTTC. It translates to CASSLRDRDDGYTF.

The CDR3 loop is CASSLGGLSGETQYF. Here the CDR3 DNA reads TGCGCCAGCAGCTTGGGGGGACTGTCAGGAGAGACCCAGTACTTC. V is TRBV5-1 and J is TRBJ2-5; perhaps TRBD2 as D (6 bases). The CDR3 length is 15 residues. The germline gives CDR1 SGHRS, CDR2 YFSETQ. V shed 0 bases and J shed 4 bases, with 13 bases lying between them.

The V gene is TRBV10-3, the J gene TRBJ1-3, with a tentative D call TRBD1 (5 bases). V was trimmed by 0 bases and J by 0 bases, leaving 12 bases between them. CDR1 and CDR2 (germline): ENHRY, SYGVKD. This CDR3 has 17 residues. As DNA, the CDR3 is TGTGCCATCAGTGAGTCGGGACTCCTGTACTCTGGAAACACCATATATTTT. Its protein product is CAISESGLLYSGNTIYF.

V usage is TRBV10-3 and J usage is TRBJ2-3; no reliable D call. Trimming removed 3 bases at V and 1 base at J, with 8 bases between. Germline CDR1 reads ENHRY; CDR2 reads SYGVKD. The CDR3 extends over 14 amino acids. In nucleotides, the CDR3 is TGTGCCATCAGTGACTCGGTGGGCACAGATACGCAGTATTTT. Translating it yields CAISDSVGTDTQYF.

The rearrangement uses TRBV28 and TRBJ1-5, with D perhaps TRBD1 (6 bases). Per germline, CDR1 MDHEN and CDR2 SYDVKM. With 10 bases removed from V and 7 bases from J, the gap between germline ends came to 17 bases. The CDR3 length is 13 residues. The CDR3 nucleotides are TGTGCCACCCGGGGGGGGGCCCCACAGCCCCAGCATTTT. It translates to CATRGGAPQPQHF.

The rearrangement uses TRBV7-2 and TRBJ1-5; D not resolved. The germline V gene has CDR1 SGHTA and CDR2 FQGNSA. The V gene lost 1 base and the J gene lost 5 bases, with 6 bases spanning the gap. The CDR3 sequence is 13 residues long. The CDR3 sequence: CASSLDSHQPQHF. CDR3 DNA sequence: TGTGCCAGCAGCTTAGACAGCCATCAGCCCCAGCATTTT.

The sample holds one count of this clone. The CDR3 coding sequence is TGCGCCAGCAGCCACGGACAGGTTAGCTCCTACGAGCAGTACTTC. Translated, it gives CASSHGQVSSYEQYF. The chain combines TRBV5-1 with TRBJ2-7; 7 positions match TRBD1. The CDR3 length is 15 residues. Per the germline V gene, CDR1 is SGHRS and CDR2 is YFSETQ. With V trimmed by 4 bases and J by 0 bases, 7 bases remained unmatched.

As for this clone: The germline gene is not matched at one end of the junction; a read error may be the cause. The V gene is TRBV5-1, the J gene TRBJ1-1; the D gene is possibly TRBD1 (6 bases). The germline V gene encodes CDR1 SGHRS and CDR2 YFSETQ. The CDR3 contains 16 residues. Written as DNA, the CDR3 is TGCGCCAGCAGTTTGGTGGGTACAGGGAAAAGGACTGAAGCTTTCTTT. Translated, it gives CASSLVGTGKRTEAFF.

This chain joins TRBV7-2 and TRBJ2-7, with TRBD2 identical over 7 bases. Germline-derived CDR1 and CDR2 are SGHTA and FQGNSA. The trim removed 1 base at V and 2 bases at J, leaving 5 bases unmatched. This CDR3 is built from 15 residues. The CDR3 nucleotides are TGTGCCAGCAGCTTAGGCGCAGGGAGGGCCTACGAGCAGTACTTC. Residues: CASSLGAGRAYEQYF.

The rearrangement uses TRBV12-2 and TRBJ2-5; the table names TRBD2, a call not compared with the DNA. TRBV12-2 corresponds to a pseudogene. The CDR3 contains 11 residues. This chain's CDR3 is CASRPGETQYF. The CDR3 DNA is TGTGCAAGTCGCCCGGGGGAGACCCAGTACTTC.

This chain links TRBV9 with TRBJ2-1; D ambiguous. The CDR3 is 14 residues long. Germline V gene sequence: CDR1 SGDLS, CDR2 YYNGEE. Trimming removed 4 bases at V and 0 bases at J, with 8 bases between. The DNA of the CDR3 is TGTGCCAGCAGCCCGTCCCTCTCCTACAATGAGCAGTTCTTC. It specifies CASSPSLSYNEQFF.

The rearrangement links TRBV6-5 to TRBJ2-3, with 10 bases identical to TRBD1. J lost 6 bases, V lost 4 bases, and 4 bases had no gene match. Germline V gene sequence: CDR1 MNHEY, CDR2 SVGAGI. This CDR3 has 14 amino acids. CDR3 in amino acids: CASSWTGGDDTQYF. CDR3 sequence (DNA): TGTGCCAGCAGTTGGACAGGGGGTGACGATACGCAGTATTTT.

The chain employs TRBV6-5 and TRBJ1-1; 7 bases match TRBD1. The CDR3 loop spans 16 amino acids. J gave up 1 base and V 4 bases, and 9 bases lay outside the gene matches. Germline V gives CDR1 MNHEY, CDR2 SVGAGI. CDR3 nucleotides: TGTGCCAGCAGTTCCTTAAACAGGGGACGGAACACTGAAGCTTTCTTT. Residues: CASSSLNRGRNTEAFF.

V usage is TRBV3-1 (or the pseudogene TRBV3-2) and J usage is TRBJ2-1, with a tentative D call TRBD2 (6 bases). CDR1 and CDR2 (germline): LGHDT, YNNKEL (reference sequence). This CDR3 is 15 amino acids long. V dropped 4 bases and J dropped 9 bases, with 19 bases sitting between them. The CDR3 DNA sequence: TGTGCCAGCAGCCCGGGGGACTTGGGGACCGGTGAGCAGTTCTTC. Its protein is CASSPGDLGTGEQFF.

The rearrangement joins TRBV6-5 to TRBJ1-2; a weak D match, TRBD1 (5 bases). Per the germline V gene, CDR1 is MNHEY and CDR2 is SVGAGI. The CDR3 has 16 residues. V lost 4 bases and J 6 bases, leaving 21 bases between the germline ends. The CDR3 DNA is TGTGCCAGCAGTTCGTCGGTCGGGGGGTTCCAGGATGGCTACACCTTC. Translating gives CASSSSVGGFQDGYTF.

The CDR3 nucleotides read TGCGCCAGCAGCCCCGGACAGCTCCTTCTAAACACCGGGGAGCTGTTTTTT. Encoded protein: CASSPGQLLLNTGELFF. The rearrangement links TRBV5-1 to TRBJ2-2; weak D call: TRBD1 (6 bases). Germline loops: CDR1 SGHRS, CDR2 YFSETQ. There are 17 residues in the CDR3. Trimming cost V 4 bases and J 2 bases, with 18 bases left between them. Combining the CDR3 with reference TRBV5-1 and TRBJ2-2 gives the whole variable domain KAGVTQTPRYLIKTRGQQVTLSCSPISGHRSVSWYQQTPGQGLQFLFEYFSETQRNKGNFPGRFSGRQFSNSRSEMNVSTLELGDSALYLCASSPGQLLLNTGELFFGEGSRLTVL.